This TCR beta chain was profiled in a study of blood T cell repertoires in COVID-19. On the study more broadly: Samples came from the United States, Italy and Spain, spanning acute and convalescent COVID-19. T cells, B-cell-depleted T cells, or PBMCs provided the cDNA or gDNA that served as material.

Methods used by the authors: Amplification of reference gene primers was used by the study to estimate nucleated cell counts. Using immunoSEQ multiplex PCR, the repertoire was profiled, and TCRdb retains in-frame clones only, with some absent. The DNA was the basis for D and trimming; V, J and clone size are from that table. The table records about 190,000 clones, around 90% of them present only once. This clone was seen a single time. The clonotype originates from a man aged 40-49 years with acute or convalescent COVID-19. Sequenced: peripheral blood.

This chain's CDR3 is CASSVIAGTDTQYF. The CDR3 DNA follows: TGTGCCAGCAGCGTTATAGCGGGCACAGATACGCAGTATTTT. The chain recombines TRBV9 with TRBJ2-3; D might be TRBD2 (6 bases). The length of the CDR3 is 14 residues. Germline V lookup: CDR1 SGDLS, CDR2 YYNGEE. With 2 bases removed from V and 1 base from J, the gap between germline ends came to 8 bases.